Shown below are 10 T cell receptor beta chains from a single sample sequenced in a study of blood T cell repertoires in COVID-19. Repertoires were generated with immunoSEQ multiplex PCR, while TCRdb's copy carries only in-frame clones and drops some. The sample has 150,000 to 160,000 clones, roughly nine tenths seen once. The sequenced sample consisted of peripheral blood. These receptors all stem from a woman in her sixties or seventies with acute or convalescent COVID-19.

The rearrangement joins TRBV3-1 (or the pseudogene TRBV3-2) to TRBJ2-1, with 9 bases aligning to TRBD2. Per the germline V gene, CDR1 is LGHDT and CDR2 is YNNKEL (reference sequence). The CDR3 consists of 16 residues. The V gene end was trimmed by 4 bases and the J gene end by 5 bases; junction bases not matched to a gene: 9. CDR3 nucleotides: TGTGCCAGCAGCCGAGATTGGCGGGGGGGGAACAATGAGCAGTTCTTC. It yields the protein CASSRDWRGGNNEQFF.

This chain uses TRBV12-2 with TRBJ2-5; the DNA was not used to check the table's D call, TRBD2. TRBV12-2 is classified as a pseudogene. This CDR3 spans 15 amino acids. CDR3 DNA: TGTGCAAGTCGCTTAGTTGGCGAGGGTCGGGAGACCCAGTACTTC. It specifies CASRLVGEGRETQYF.

The CDR3 region is CASSQAARGRTDTQYF. CDR3 sequence (DNA): TGTGCCAGCAGCCAGGCCGCGCGGGGGCGCACAGATACGCAGTATTTT. The chain is built from TRBV3-1 (or the pseudogene TRBV3-2) and TRBJ2-3; D perhaps matches TRBD2 (7 bases). Germline CDR1 reads LGHDT; CDR2 reads YNNKEL (reference sequence). Trimming removed 3 bases from V and 1 base from J, with 14 bases in between. The CDR3 sequence is 16 residues long.

CDR3 nucleotide sequence: TGTGCCAGCAGCGCCACCCCTGGGACAGGGGGCTTGAATGGCTACACCTTC. Translation: CASSATPGTGGLNGYTF. This chain connects TRBV9 to TRBJ1-2; 12 nucleotides agree with TRBD1. CDR3 length: 17 amino acids. V lost 3 bases and J lost 6; bases outside the gene matches: 12. Germline CDR1 SGDLS, CDR2 YYNGEE.

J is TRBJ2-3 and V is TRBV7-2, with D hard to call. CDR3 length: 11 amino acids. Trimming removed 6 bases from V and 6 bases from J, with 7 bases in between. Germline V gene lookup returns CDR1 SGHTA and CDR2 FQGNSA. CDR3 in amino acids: CASSLRDTQYF. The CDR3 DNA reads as TGTGCCAGCAGTCTTCGGGATACGCAGTATTTT.

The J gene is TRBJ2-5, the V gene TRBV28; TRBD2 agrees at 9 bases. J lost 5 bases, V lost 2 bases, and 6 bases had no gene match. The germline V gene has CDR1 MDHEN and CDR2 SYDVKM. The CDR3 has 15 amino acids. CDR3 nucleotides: TGTGCCAGCAGTTTACTAGCGGGGAACGAGGAGACCCAGTACTTC. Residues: CASSLLAGNEETQYF.

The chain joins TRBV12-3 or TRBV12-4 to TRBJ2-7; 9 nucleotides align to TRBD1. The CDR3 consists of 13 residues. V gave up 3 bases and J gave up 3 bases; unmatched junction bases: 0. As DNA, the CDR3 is TGTGCCAGCAGTTTGGGACAGGGCTACGAGCAGTACTTC. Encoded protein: CASSLGQGYEQYF.

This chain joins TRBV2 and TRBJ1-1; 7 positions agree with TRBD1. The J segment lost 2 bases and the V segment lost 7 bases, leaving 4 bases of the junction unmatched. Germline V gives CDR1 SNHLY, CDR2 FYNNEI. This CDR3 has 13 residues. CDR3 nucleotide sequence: TGTGCCAGCATGGGACAGAGAAACACTGAAGCTTTCTTT. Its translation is CASMGQRNTEAFF.

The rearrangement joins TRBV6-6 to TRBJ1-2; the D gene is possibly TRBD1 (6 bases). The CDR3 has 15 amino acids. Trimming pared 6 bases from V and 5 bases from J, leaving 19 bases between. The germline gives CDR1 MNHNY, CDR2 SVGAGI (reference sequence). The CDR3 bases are TGTGCCAGCAGAAACTACAGGGACCAGGTGTATGGCTACACCTTC. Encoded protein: CASRNYRDQVYGYTF.

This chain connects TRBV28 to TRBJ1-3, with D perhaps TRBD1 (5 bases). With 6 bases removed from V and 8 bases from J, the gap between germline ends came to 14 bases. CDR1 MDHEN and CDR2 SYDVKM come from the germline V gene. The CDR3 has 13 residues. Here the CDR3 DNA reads TGTGCCAGCAGACTACACGGGGGGGACACCATATATTTT. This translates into CASRLHGGDTIYF. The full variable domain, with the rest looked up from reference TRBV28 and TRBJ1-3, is DVKVTQSSRYLVKRTGEKVFLECVQDMDHENMFWYRQDPGLGLRLIYFSYDVKMKEKGDIPEGYSVSREKKERFSLILESASTNQTSMYLCASRLHGGDTIYFGEGSWLTVV.